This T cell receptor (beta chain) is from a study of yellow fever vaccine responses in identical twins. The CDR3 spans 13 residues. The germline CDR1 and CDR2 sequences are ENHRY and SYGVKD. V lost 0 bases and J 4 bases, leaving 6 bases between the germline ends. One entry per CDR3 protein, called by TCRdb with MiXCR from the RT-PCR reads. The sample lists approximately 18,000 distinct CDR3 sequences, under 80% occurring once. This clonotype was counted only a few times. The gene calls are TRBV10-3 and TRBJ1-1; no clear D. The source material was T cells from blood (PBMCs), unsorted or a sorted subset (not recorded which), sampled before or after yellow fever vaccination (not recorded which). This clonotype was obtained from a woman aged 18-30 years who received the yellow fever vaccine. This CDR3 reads CAISESETTEAFF. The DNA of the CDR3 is TGTGCCATCAGTGAGTCGGAAACCACTGAAGCTTTCTTT.